This T cell receptor beta chain emerged from a study of blood T cell repertoires in COVID-19 (dated by TCRdb to 2019 to 2021). General notes on the study: Collaborator samples came from the United States, Italy and Spain and covered acute and convalescent phases of COVID-19. The material from the prospective study consisted of cDNA or gDNA derived from T cells, B-cell-depleted T cells, or PBMCs. Deeply sampled blood TCRbeta repertoires from subjects exposed to, actively infected with, or recovered from COVID-19 were included in the dataset. A freely available public database, intended as a resource for researchers studying the immune response to SARS-CoV-2, is where the repertoires were released. Samples were obtained from the ongoing ImmuneRACE study (first 160 participants) and from over 1,000 subjects provided by 6 global collaborators. Sample metadata almost always included a de-identified subject ID, COVID-19 status, age in years and sex. Where available, HLA class I and class II types were taken from metadata supplied by the sample provider and were not determined by assay-based typing. Study-wide findings and limitations: Clinical and demographic metadata were provided uncurated, with the amount varying by source and participant.

Worth noting for this clone: No cognate antigen has been identified for it. There are no base qualities to consult, and no much larger clone falls within one base. This sample also contains other DNA sequences that code for the same CDR3.

Trimming at the junction amounts to 4 bases on V and 4 bases on J, and the germline ends lie 7 bases apart. The CDR3 contains 12 residues, cysteine and phenylalanine counted. Of the read, only the CDR3 DNA is kept; its 36 bases are in frame from base 1. The germline V gene gives CDR1 as SGHAT and CDR2 as FQNNGV. Whole blood was collected in K2EDTA tubes by collaborating institutions according to the institutions' own protocols. For TCRbeta analysis, collaborator samples were shipped as frozen whole blood, as isolated PBMCs, or as DNA extracted from either sample type. TCRbeta CDR3 regions were amplified from genomic DNA using the immunoSEQ Assay, a bias-controlled multiplex PCR. The source study handled its data this way. The number of nucleated cells in each sample was estimated from the amplification of reference gene primers within the assay. To quantify the absolute abundance of each unique TCRbeta CDR3 rearrangement, sequence reads were collapsed and filtered. For each sample, productive Simpson clonality was calculated by taking the square root of Simpson's diversity index across productive rearrangements. What TCRdb holds here is the immuneACCESS table cut down to in-frame rearrangements. Part of the clones is not present; checked against another copy, under half of the missing clones reflect an unresolved V gene, and the others are unexplained. That table is the source of V, J and clone size, and D and trimming were worked out from the DNA. Across this sample there are roughly 500,000 clones, with 80% to 90% seen only once. The ten largest account for approximately 2.9% of the sample.

This receptor was taken from a human donor in a cohort sampled during active COVID-19. Here the chain combines TRBV11-2 and TRBJ1-2; a weak D assignment points to TRBD1 (5 bases agree). The sequenced sample was peripheral blood. The CDR3 protein sequence reads: CASSSDSYGYTF. In nucleotide form, the sequence is TGTGCCAGCAGCTCAGACAGCTATGGCTACACCTTC.